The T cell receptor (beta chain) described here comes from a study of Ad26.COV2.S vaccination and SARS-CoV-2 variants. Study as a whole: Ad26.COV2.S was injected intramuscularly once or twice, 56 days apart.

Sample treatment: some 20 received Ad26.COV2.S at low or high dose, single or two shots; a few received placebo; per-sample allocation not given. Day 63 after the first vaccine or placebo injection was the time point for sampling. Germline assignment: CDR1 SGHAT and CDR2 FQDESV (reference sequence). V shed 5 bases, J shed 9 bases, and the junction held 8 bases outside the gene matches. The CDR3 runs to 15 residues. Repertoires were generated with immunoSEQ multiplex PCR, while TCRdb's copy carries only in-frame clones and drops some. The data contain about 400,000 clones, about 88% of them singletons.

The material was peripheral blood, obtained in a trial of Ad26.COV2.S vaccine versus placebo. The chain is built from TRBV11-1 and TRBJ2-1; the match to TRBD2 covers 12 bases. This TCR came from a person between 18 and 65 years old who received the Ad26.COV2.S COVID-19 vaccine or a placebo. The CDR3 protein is CASSRTTSGGSEQFF. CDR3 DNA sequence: TGTGCCAGCAGCAGAACTACTAGCGGGGGGAGTGAGCAGTTCTTC.